This is a list of T cell receptor beta chains from one sample in a study of CD8 T cells in ankylosing spondylitis. Via MiXCR, TCRdb re-called the 5' RACE reads, giving one row per CDR3 protein. The sample lists some 840,000 distinct CDR3 sequences, about 12% occurring once. Sequenced input: blood, either unsorted or a sorted T cell fraction (not recorded which). Receptors originate from a male donor with ankylosing spondylitis. Both conserved end residues are part of each CDR3.

v_call	cdr3_aa
TRBV5-1	CASSLGHGDTEAFF
TRBV3-1	CASCSRGDSLKEANYGYTF
TRBV7-2	CASSLGWTGGTDTQYF
TRBV2	CASSLQGSINSPLHF
TRBV4-2	CASSQGESRRDTIYF
TRBV9	CASSRIGADTQYF
TRBV20-1	CSARPHTGTSPFDEQFF
TRBV20-1	CSAVKGLAGGTDTQYF
TRBV27	CASSRGGAYGKLFF
TRBV6-1	CASSTNRVGEQYF
TRBV5-1	CASSLQGVYTGELFF
TRBV20-1	CSAIGLAGKNIQYF
TRBV29-1	CSVLLTGGQFTDTQYF
TRBV20-1	CSAGLAGAPDTQYF
TRBV20-1	CSARSGQLEAFF
TRBV7-9	CASSSGRVLETQYF
TRBV6-1	CASSQWTSPYNEQFF
TRBV20-1	CSALMAGGQETQYF
TRBV20-1	CSATRAGSEPQHF
TRBV20-1	CSARVNTGELFF
TRBV29-1	CSVQLAPGGSYNEQFF
TRBV18	CASSPPGQGTDTQYF
TRBV7-9	CASSPREVIGQETQYF
TRBV7-2	CASSLKPRSETGNTIYF
TRBV27	CASSRVAATEAFF
TRBV5-1	CASSSGLVSYNEQFF
TRBV6-1	CASSEAFLDYQYF
TRBV24-1	CATSDLRTDTQYF
TRBV27	CASRLSGTYEQYF
TRBV11-2	CASSLWPDRLSSGANVLTF
TRBV2	CASIFQGRTEAFF